This T cell receptor (beta chain) originates from a study of CD8 T cells in ankylosing spondylitis. Germline V gives CDR1 SGHVS, CDR2 FQNEAQ. The CDR3 consists of 15 residues. V was clipped by 4 bases and J by 9 bases, with 19 bases between them. On this clonotype itself: Antigen unknown.

Findings of the study overall: Disease-linked clones were CD8+ and relatively rare in peripheral blood. There was a TCR beta motif, made of 7 or 8 highly homologous variants, that appeared characteristic of ankylosing spondylitis blood.

A quantitative 5'-RACE method, one with molecular barcodes, was used to make TCR beta libraries. TCRdb called the 5' RACE reads again in MiXCR, with one record for every CDR3 protein. The data hold 150,000 or so distinct CDR3 sequences, with approximately 32% observed a single time. The V call is TRBV7-8, the J call TRBJ2-1, with a possible D match to TRBD2 (6 bases). The clonotype comes from a male donor with ankylosing spondylitis. The sequenced sample was synovial fluid, either unsorted or a sorted T cell fraction (not recorded which). CDR3 coding DNA: TGTGCCAGCAGCTCCCCCGAGACTAGATGGACTGAGCAGTTCTTC. This gives the protein CASSSPETRWTEQFF. Full variable domain (outside the CDR3, taken from reference TRBV7-8 and TRBJ2-1): GAGVSQSPRYKVAKRGQDVALRCDPISGHVSLFWYQQALGQGPEFLTYFQNEAQLDKSGLPSDRFFAERPEGSVSTLKIQRTQQEDSAVYLCASSSPETRWTEQFFGPGTRLTVL.